The 18 T cell receptor beta chains listed next were all sequenced from one sample in a study of blood T cells in healthy people across ages. With a J-beta primer mix and a sample-barcoded 5' primer, a second PCR ran 7 to 11 cycles. One entry per CDR3 protein, called by TCRdb with MiXCR from the 5' RACE reads. The sample includes roughly 730,000 distinct CDR3 sequences, roughly three fifths of them seen just once. Input material: blood. All receptors come from a man in his forties in good health.

The chain carries TRBV10-3 and TRBJ2-1, with D hard to call. Trimming shortened V by 0 bases and J by 2 bases, and 11 bases separated the two germline ends. Germline V gene data show CDR1 as ENHRY and CDR2 as SYGVKD. The CDR3 runs 16 residues. The CDR3 coding sequence is TGTGCCATCAGTGAGTCGGGTCAGAGTCCCTACAATGAGCAGTTCTTC. Translating it yields CAISESGQSPYNEQFF.

The rearrangement links TRBV5-1 to TRBJ2-1; TRBD2 aligns across 12 bases. Trimming at V came to 3 bases and at J to 7 bases, leaving 5 bases not matched to a gene. The CDR3 consists of 15 residues. Germline-derived CDR1 and CDR2 are SGHRS and YFSETQ. The CDR3 DNA sequence: TGCGCCAGCAGCTACGGGACTAGCGGGCTTAATGAGCAGTTCTTC. As protein: CASSYGTSGLNEQFF.

The genes are TRBV28 and TRBJ1-6; tentative D call: TRBD1 (5 bases). CDR3 length: 15 residues. Germline V lookup: CDR1 MDHEN, CDR2 SYDVKM. Deletions cut 2 bases from V and 6 bases from J, with 11 bases between. This CDR3 is CASSLPQGRNSPLHF. The CDR3 DNA is TGTGCCAGCAGTTTACCCCAGGGTCGTAATTCACCCCTCCACTTT.

J is TRBJ2-1 and V is TRBV6-5, with TRBD1 matching over 9 bases. The CDR3 is made up of 13 amino acids. V trimming: 5 bases; J trimming: 9 bases; junction bases outside the gene matches: 5. Germline V CDR1 and CDR2: MNHEY, SVGAGI. The chain's CDR3 is CASSGQGLGEQFF. The CDR3 DNA reads TGTGCCAGCAGTGGACAGGGGTTAGGTGAGCAGTTCTTC.

This clonotype was counted a few times. The chain joins TRBV12-3 or TRBV12-4 to TRBJ2-4; 7 nucleotides agree with TRBD2. The CDR3 is 17 residues long. V lost 5 bases to trimming and J lost 4 bases; unmatched junction nucleotides: 14. The CDR3 loop is CASSPSGNPRVKNIQYF. Written as DNA, the CDR3 is TGTGCCAGCAGTCCTAGCGGCAACCCACGTGTAAAAAACATTCAGTACTTC.

The rearrangement joins TRBV6-2 or TRBV6-3 to TRBJ2-3; TRBD2 matches at 7 bases. Trimming at V came to 5 bases and at J to 0 bases, leaving 5 bases not matched to a gene. Germline V gene sequence: CDR1 MNHEY, CDR2 SVGEGT. The CDR3 is made up of 15 amino acids. CDR3 amino acids: CASSRERGSTDTQYF. CDR3 bases: TGTGCCAGCAGTAGAGAGCGGGGAAGCACAGATACGCAGTATTTT.

This chain connects TRBV7-2 to TRBJ2-5; 13 bases map to TRBD2. There are 18 residues in the CDR3. Trimming took 4 bases from V and 7 from J; bases not matched to a gene: 15. The germline V gene encodes CDR1 SGHTA and CDR2 FQGNSA. The chain's CDR3 is CASSYRKGTSGVQGTQYF. The CDR3 bases are TGTGCCAGCAGCTACCGAAAAGGGACTAGCGGGGTCCAGGGGACCCAGTACTTC.

The rearrangement joins TRBV6-5 to TRBJ2-1; D may correspond to TRBD1 or TRBD2 (5 bases each). This CDR3 contains 15 residues. From germline, CDR1 is MNHEY and CDR2 SVGAGI. The V gene lost 5 bases and the J gene lost 7 bases, with 18 bases spanning the gap. This CDR3 reads CASSLQTVRGNEQFF. The CDR3 nucleotides read TGTGCCAGCAGTCTCCAGACAGTACGGGGTAATGAGCAGTTCTTC.

This chain joins TRBV2 and TRBJ1-2, with no clear D. V was pared by 3 bases and J by 5 bases, with 10 bases between. The CDR3 has 13 amino acids. Germline V CDR1 and CDR2: SNHLY, FYNNEI. In DNA, the CDR3 is TGTGCCAGCAGTGACTCCCGGACTTATGGCTACACCTTC. Amino acid sequence: CASSDSRTYGYTF. The full variable domain, in which reference TRBV2 and TRBJ1-2 provide the parts outside the CDR3, is EPEVTQTPSHQVTQMGQEVILRCVPISNHLYFYWYRQILGQKVEFLVSFYNNEISEKSEIFDDQFSVERPDGSNFTLKIRSTKLEDSAMYFCASSDSRTYGYTFGSGTRLTVV.

A note on this clonotype: One junction end does not reproduce the germline sequence, and a read error may be involved. This sequence joins TRBV19 and TRBJ1-1; 7 bases agree with TRBD1. In germline, CDR1 is LNHDA, CDR2 SQIVND (reference sequence). This CDR3 has 13 amino acids. The CDR3 protein is CASSVEGATEAFF. CDR3 sequence (DNA): TGTGCCAGTAGTGTAGAGGGGGCGACTGAAGCTTTCTTT. Looking up the rest from reference TRBV19 and TRBJ1-1 gives the full variable domain: DGGITQSPKYLFRKEGQNVTLSCEQNLNHDAMYWYRQDPGQGLRLIYYSQIVNDFQKGDIAEGYSVSREKKESFPLTVTSAQKNPTAFYLCASSVEGATEAFFGQGTRLTVV.

This clonotype came up a few times. The rearrangement uses TRBV4-3 and TRBJ2-7; 9 bases match TRBD1. The junction had 2 bases not matched to a gene; V was cut back by 0 bases and J by 2 bases. The CDR3 totals 15 residues. Germline CDR1 is LGHNA and CDR2 is YSLEER. This CDR3 is CASSQDRQGAYEQYF. In DNA form, the CDR3 reads TGCGCCAGCAGCCAAGATCGACAGGGGGCCTACGAGCAGTACTTC.

This clonotype was recorded a few times. The chain combines TRBV29-1 with TRBJ2-3, with D possibly TRBD1 on 6 matching bases. The CDR3 runs to 15 residues. Trimming took off 7 bases at V and 6 bases at J, with 23 bases between the two ends. Germline CDR1 is SQVTM and CDR2 is ANQGSEA. This chain's CDR3 is CSARQGRLRGDTQYF. CDR3 DNA: TGCAGCGCTCGACAAGGACGGCTGAGGGGGGATACGCAGTATTTT.

The chain employs TRBV2 and TRBJ2-3, with 12 bases fitting TRBD2. Germline lookup yields CDR1 SNHLY and CDR2 FYNNEI. With V trimmed by 6 bases and J by 2 bases, 6 bases remained unmatched. This CDR3 is 16 amino acids long. CDR3 sequence: CASRSGLAGPTDTQYF. The CDR3 coding sequence is TGTGCCAGCAGGAGCGGACTAGCGGGGCCCACAGATACGCAGTATTTT.

V usage is TRBV9 and J usage is TRBJ2-1; 13 nucleotides line up with TRBD2. J gave up 8 bases and V 3 bases, and 5 bases lay outside the gene matches. Germline V gene lookup returns CDR1 SGDLS and CDR2 YYNGEE. CDR3 size: 15 residues. Here the CDR3 reads CASSAGTSGIYEQFF. In nucleotides, the CDR3 is TGTGCCAGCAGCGCTGGGACTAGCGGGATCTATGAGCAGTTCTTC.

The chain links TRBV29-1 to TRBJ2-3; 12 nucleotides agree with TRBD1. Trimming cost V 7 bases and J 3 bases; bases outside gene matches: 2. The CDR3 loop spans 13 amino acids. Germline values: CDR1 SQVTM, CDR2 ANQGSEA. The CDR3 is CSEGQGATDTQYF. The CDR3 nucleotides are TGCAGCGAGGGACAGGGGGCAACAGATACGCAGTATTTT.

V and J are TRBV24-1 and TRBJ2-5; TRBD1 is a possible D gene (5 bases). The CDR3 contains 12 residues. CDR1 is KGHDR and CDR2 is SFDVKD in the germline V gene. The CDR3 region has the DNA TGTTCACACAGCAGGGTCGTGGAGACCCAGTACTTC. This encodes CSHSRVVETQYF.

The rearrangement uses TRBV10-3 and TRBJ1-2; D uncertain. The V gene's germline CDR1 is ENHRY and CDR2 SYGVKD. V dropped 5 bases and J dropped 4 bases, with 8 bases sitting between them. The CDR3 consists of 12 residues. CDR3 sequence (DNA): TGTGCCATCAGTCCGGGTTCCTATGGCTACACCTTC. It yields the protein CAISPGSYGYTF.

The V gene is TRBV9, the J gene TRBJ1-1, with D unclear. Trimming removed 5 bases from V and 1 base from J, with 12 bases in between. The germline gives CDR1 SGDLS, CDR2 YYNGEE. The CDR3 runs 14 residues. The CDR3, as DNA: TGTGCCAGCAGTGGAGGTGCTGGGAACACTGAAGCTTTCTTT. It encodes CASSGGAGNTEAFF.